The subject of this entry is one T cell receptor (beta chain). The antigen remains unidentified. Naive CD8 cells lacked CD45RO, underwent positive selection for CCR7 and left out terminally differentiated effector memory CD45RA+ cells. This entry belongs to a study of shared clonotypes between healthy human individuals. Background on the study: Participating donors consisted of a couple of women and three men aged 18 to 49.

Study observations and caveats: Expectations were that clonotype sharing among donors would be affected by sequencing depth. Several donors held about 5% of naive CD4 clonotypes in common.

Sequencing was performed with immunoSEQ multiplex PCR; in TCRdb, only in-frame clones are kept and a portion is missing. The sample includes about 2,100,000 clones, roughly 91% seen only once; the top ten take about 1.5%. Sequences were obtained from naive CD8+ T cells from PBMCs. The sequence derives from a man aged 18 to 29 in good health. Some clones in this sample may be carry-over from other donors' samples.

The CDR3 reads CASSLGLAGVKETQYF. CDR3 in DNA: TGTGCCAGCAGCTTAGGACTAGCGGGAGTAAAAGAGACCCAGTACTTC. V is TRBV11-2 and J is TRBJ2-5; 12 bases line up with TRBD2. J gave up 3 bases and V 1 base, and 3 bases lay outside the gene matches. The CDR3 length is 16 residues. Germline loops: CDR1 SGHAT, CDR2 FQNNGV.